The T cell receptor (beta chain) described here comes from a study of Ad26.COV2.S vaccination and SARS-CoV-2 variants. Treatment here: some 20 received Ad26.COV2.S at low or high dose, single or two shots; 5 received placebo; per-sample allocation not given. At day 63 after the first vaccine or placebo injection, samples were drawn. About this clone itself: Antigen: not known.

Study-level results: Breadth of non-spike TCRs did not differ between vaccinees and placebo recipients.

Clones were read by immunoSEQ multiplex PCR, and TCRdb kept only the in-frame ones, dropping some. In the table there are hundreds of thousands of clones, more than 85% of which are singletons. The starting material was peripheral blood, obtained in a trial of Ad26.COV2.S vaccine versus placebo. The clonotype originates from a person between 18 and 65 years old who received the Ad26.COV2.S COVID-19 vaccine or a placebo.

The CDR3 here is CASSTGLYTQYF. The CDR3 DNA reads TGTGCCAGCAGTACAGGGCTTTACACCCAGTACTTC. The chain links TRBV2 to TRBJ2-5; a weak D match, TRBD1 (6 bases). The CDR3 runs to 12 residues. Per germline, CDR1 SNHLY and CDR2 FYNNEI. V was cut by 5 bases and J by 8 bases, with 12 bases left in between.